This is a list of T cell receptor beta chains from one sample in a study of CD8 T cells in Susac syndrome. TCRdb fed the immunoSEQ multiplex PCR reads into MiXCR, producing one record per CDR3 protein. Among about 300,000 distinct CDR3 sequences, 65% to 90% were seen once, and the ten largest hold around 0.2%. The specimen was CD8+ T cells from PBMCs. The receptor source for this set is a human donor with multiple sclerosis. The CDR3 runs from the conserved cysteine through the conserved F or W. Fields, in order: CDR3 protein, CDR3 DNA, clone size, D gene, V gene, J gene. D genes are given only for firm matches. The size of a clone is reported for some rows only, either as once, few or many, or as a class for expanded clones.

CDR3: CATSGHLNTGELFF
DNA: TGTGCCACCAGTGGACATTTGAACACCGGGGAGCTGTTTTTT
size: -
D: -
V: TRBV24-1
J: TRBJ2-2

CDR3: CASSEGGQGTPEAFF
DNA: TGTGCCAGCAGCGAAGGGGGACAGGGGACCCCTGAAGCTTTCTTT
size: -
D: TRBD1
V: TRBV7-9
J: TRBJ1-1

CDR3: CAWSARPGLTPGQPQHF
DNA: TGTGCCTGGAGTGCACGGCCGGGCCTCACACCGGGTCAGCCCCAGCATTTT
size: -
D: -
V: TRBV30
J: TRBJ1-5

CDR3: CASSYSVPHPGDRVWNYEQYF
DNA: TGTGCCAGCAGTTACTCGGTCCCCCACCCGGGGGACAGGGTATGGAATTACGAGCAGTACTTC
size: -
D: TRBD1
V: TRBV6-5
J: TRBJ2-7

CDR3: CASSAMTGMNTEAFF
DNA: TGTGCCAGCAGCGCCATGACAGGGATGAACACTGAAGCTTTCTTT
size: -
D: TRBD1
V: TRBV7-9
J: TRBJ1-1

CDR3: CASTNRGSYEQYF
DNA: TGTGCCAGTACGAACAGGGGTAGCTACGAGCAGTACTTC
size: -
D: TRBD1
V: TRBV28
J: TRBJ2-7

CDR3: CASSQDSSGPTDTQYF
DNA: TGCGCCAGCAGCCAAGATTCGAGCGGGCCTACAGATACGCAGTATTTT
size: -
D: -
V: TRBV4-3
J: TRBJ2-3

CDR3: CASSLMTSGRQETQYF
DNA: TGTGCCAGCAGCCTTATGACTAGCGGGAGACAAGAGACCCAGTACTTC
size: -
D: TRBD2
V: TRBV7-9
J: TRBJ2-5

CDR3: CASRSYPDGALGEQYF
DNA: TGTGCCAGCAGATCCTATCCGGACGGAGCATTAGGGGAGCAGTACTTC
size: -
D: -
V: TRBV5-5
J: TRBJ2-7

CDR3: CASSLGAPGRSTDTQYF
DNA: TGTGCCAGCAGCTTGGGGGCCCCGGGGCGAAGCACAGATACGCAGTATTTT
size: -
D: -
V: TRBV5-6
J: TRBJ2-3

CDR3: CASSQVGGVEQYF
DNA: TGTGCCAGCTCCCAGGTGGGGGGAGTTGAGCAGTACTTC
size: -
D: -
V: TRBV7-9
J: TRBJ2-7

CDR3: CASRTSGGLTEAFF
DNA: TGTGCCAGCAGAACGAGCGGGGGATTAACTGAAGCTTTCTTT
size: -
D: -
V: TRBV6-2/TRBV6-3
J: TRBJ1-1

CDR3: CASSLVVNPGELFF
DNA: TGTGCCAGCAGCTTAGTCGTGAACCCCGGGGAGCTGTTTTTT
size: -
D: -
V: TRBV7-9
J: TRBJ2-2

CDR3: CSAEASYEQYF
DNA: TGCAGCGCCGAGGCCAGTTACGAGCAGTACTTC
size: few
D: -
V: TRBV29-1
J: TRBJ2-7

CDR3: CASSDGTSGNDEQFF
DNA: TGTGCCAGCAGTGATGGGACTAGCGGGAACGATGAGCAGTTCTTC
size: -
D: TRBD2
V: TRBV2
J: TRBJ2-1

CDR3: CASSQDHYGVGGPLNEQFF
DNA: TGCGCCAGCAGCCAAGATCATTATGGGGTGGGAGGGCCCCTTAATGAGCAGTTCTTC
size: -
D: TRBD2
V: TRBV4-3
J: TRBJ2-1

CDR3: CASSLMVDRVNEQFF
DNA: TGTGCCAGCAGCTTAATGGTGGATCGAGTTAATGAGCAGTTCTTC
size: -
D: -
V: TRBV13
J: TRBJ2-1

CDR3: CASSTGTVQETQYF
DNA: TGTGCCAGCAGCACCGGGACAGTCCAAGAGACCCAGTACTTC
size: -
D: TRBD1
V: TRBV7-8
J: TRBJ2-5

CDR3: CASSFPSDRADYGYTF
DNA: TGTGCCAGCAGCTTTCCATCGGACAGGGCCGACTATGGCTACACCTTC
size: few
D: TRBD1
V: TRBV7-2
J: TRBJ1-2

CDR3: CASLYALGTSIRETQYF
DNA: TGTGCCAGCCTCTACGCGCTTGGGACTAGCATTCGGGAGACCCAGTACTTC
size: -
D: TRBD2
V: TRBV7-9
J: TRBJ2-5

CDR3: CASSLFRAYSNQPQHF
DNA: TGTGCCAGCAGTTTATTCAGGGCCTATAGCAATCAGCCCCAGCATTTT
size: -
D: -
V: TRBV28
J: TRBJ1-5

CDR3: CASAGGGLNEQFF
DNA: TGTGCCAGCGCGGGGGGCGGCTTGAATGAGCAGTTCTTC
size: -
D: TRBD2
V: TRBV4-2
J: TRBJ2-1

CDR3: CASTNGLAAYNEQFF
DNA: TGTGCCAGTACCAACGGACTAGCGGCCTACAATGAGCAGTTCTTC
size: -
D: TRBD2
V: TRBV19
J: TRBJ2-1

CDR3: CASSLLGPTPGNEKLFF
DNA: TGTGCCAGCAGTTTATTGGGTCCTACGCCCGGGAATGAAAAACTGTTTTTT
size: once
D: -
V: TRBV27
J: TRBJ1-4

CDR3: CASSRAGNPYERYF
DNA: TGTGCCAGCAGTCGGGCAGGAAACCCTTACGAGCGGTACTTC
size: -
D: -
V: TRBV28
J: TRBJ2-7

CDR3: CASSWRAGDEQYF
DNA: TGTGCCAGCAGCTGGAGGGCCGGGGACGAGCAGTACTTC
size: -
D: -
V: TRBV5-6
J: TRBJ2-7

CDR3: CASSPGDQPQHF
DNA: TGTGCCAGCAGCCCCGGGGATCAGCCCCAGCATTTT
size: -
D: -
V: TRBV7-9
J: TRBJ1-5

CDR3: CASSLTGSGYGYTF
DNA: TGTGCCAGCAGCTTGACGGGATCCGGCTATGGCTACACCTTC
size: -
D: -
V: TRBV5-6
J: TRBJ1-2

CDR3: CASSLKPLFF
DNA: TGTGCCAGCAGCTTAAAGCCCCTGTTTTTT
size: -
D: -
V: TRBV11-2
J: TRBJ2-2

CDR3: CASSVASANYGYTF
DNA: TGTGCCAGCAGCGTAGCTTCTGCTAACTATGGCTACACCTTC
size: -
D: -
V: TRBV9
J: TRBJ1-2

CDR3: CATILYTEAFF
DNA: TGCGCCACCATCCTGTACACTGAAGCTTTCTTT
size: -
D: -
V: TRBV10-1
J: TRBJ1-1

CDR3: CASSSGLARYNEQFF
DNA: TGTGCCAGCAGCTCGGGACTAGCGAGATACAATGAGCAGTTCTTC
size: -
D: TRBD2
V: TRBV7-9
J: TRBJ2-1

CDR3: CASSYSGVSGGELFF
DNA: TGTGCCAGCAGTTACTCGGGGGTTAGTGGCGGGGAGCTGTTTTTT
size: few
D: -
V: TRBV6-5
J: TRBJ2-2

CDR3: CASSSDTLNTEAFF
DNA: TGTGCCAGCAGCTCGGACACTCTGAACACTGAAGCTTTCTTT
size: -
D: -
V: TRBV5-4
J: TRBJ1-1

CDR3: CASSRDGTGYGYTF
DNA: TGTGCCAGCAGCCGAGATGGGACAGGGTATGGCTACACCTTC
size: -
D: TRBD1
V: TRBV5-4
J: TRBJ1-2

CDR3: CASSSRPADRALSGYTF
DNA: TGTGCCAGCAGCTCACGCCCGGCCGACAGGGCTTTATCTGGCTACACCTTC
size: -
D: TRBD1
V: TRBV7-8
J: TRBJ1-2

CDR3: CASSQDFVRGVGEQYF
DNA: TGCGCCAGCAGCCAAGATTTTGTCAGGGGAGTGGGGGAGCAGTACTTC
size: -
D: -
V: TRBV4-3
J: TRBJ2-7

CDR3: CASTDGGTEAFF
DNA: TGTGCCAGTACCGATGGAGGTACTGAAGCTTTCTTT
size: -
D: -
V: TRBV19
J: TRBJ1-1

CDR3: CASSQDSGTDTQYF
DNA: TGCGCCAGCAGCCAAGATTCCGGAACAGATACGCAGTATTTT
size: -
D: -
V: TRBV4-3
J: TRBJ2-3

CDR3: CASSRGDTSYGYTF
DNA: TGTGCCAGCAGTAGAGGGGACACCAGCTATGGCTACACCTTC
size: -
D: -
V: TRBV28
J: TRBJ1-2

CDR3: CASSKTGFATNEKLFF
DNA: TGTGCCAGTAGTAAAACCGGTTTTGCAACTAATGAAAAACTGTTTTTT
size: -
D: -
V: TRBV19
J: TRBJ1-4

CDR3: CASRGTEETQYF
DNA: TGTGCCAGCAGAGGGACGGAAGAGACCCAGTACTTC
size: once
D: -
V: TRBV27
J: TRBJ2-5

CDR3: CATSDLGTATGELFF
DNA: TGTGCCACCAGTGACCTCGGGACAGCTACCGGGGAGCTGTTTTTT
size: -
D: TRBD1
V: TRBV24-1
J: TRBJ2-2

CDR3: CASSQADAGANVLTF
DNA: TGTGCCAGCTCACAAGCAGACGCTGGGGCCAACGTCCTGACTTTC
size: -
D: -
V: TRBV18
J: TRBJ2-6

CDR3: CASSMDRGADTQYF
DNA: TGTGCCAGTAGTATGGATCGGGGCGCAGATACGCAGTATTTT
size: -
D: -
V: TRBV19
J: TRBJ2-3

CDR3: CASSEDLSSYNEQFF
DNA: TGTGCCAGCAGCGAGGACTTGAGCTCCTACAATGAGCAGTTCTTC
size: -
D: -
V: TRBV9
J: TRBJ2-1

CDR3: CASSPWTSGIHEQFF
DNA: TGCGCCAGCAGCCCCTGGACTAGCGGGATCCATGAGCAGTTCTTC
size: -
D: TRBD2
V: TRBV4-3
J: TRBJ2-1

CDR3: CASSEIGAAAYEQYF
DNA: TGTGCCAGCAGTGAGATAGGCGCCGCGGCTTACGAGCAGTACTTC
size: -
D: -
V: TRBV6-6
J: TRBJ2-7